This T cell receptor beta chain was obtained from a study of T cell responses to AZD1222 COVID-19 vaccine. Whole-study results and caveats: Spike-specific TCR breadth and depth went up after people got two AZD1222 doses.

On this clone itself: Its specificity is unknown.

The CDR3 has 15 residues. With V trimmed by 5 bases and J by 2 bases, 6 bases remained unmatched. Germline CDR1 LNHDA, CDR2 SQIVND (reference sequence). Measured with immunoSEQ multiplex PCR; TCRdb has only the in-frame clones, and not every one. Of some 180,000 clones in the sample, roughly 92% are singletons; the top ten hold less than 2%. The origin of this receptor is an adult who received the AZD1222 COVID-19 vaccine. This specimen consisted of peripheral blood, obtained 28 days after the second AZD1222 dose. The chain carries TRBV19 and TRBJ1-2; 9 bases are a match to TRBD1. Here the CDR3 reads CASSLPGQGNYGYTF. In DNA form, the CDR3 reads TGTGCCAGTAGTTTACCGGGACAGGGAAACTATGGCTACACCTTC.